This is a list of T cell receptor beta chains from one sample in a study of Graves' ophthalmopathy and Graves' hyperthyroidism. TCRdb re-derived calls from the multiplex PCR reads in MiXCR, one entry per CDR3 protein. The table shows hundreds of thousands of distinct CDR3 sequences, with around 50% occurring only once. The sample taken for sequencing was peripheral blood. The receptors come from an adult man with Graves' ophthalmopathy. CDR3s include the opening cysteine and the closing phenylalanine or tryptophan. Fields, in order: clone size, CDR3 length, V gene, J gene, D gene, CDR3 DNA, CDR3 protein. A D gene is named only where the DNA matches it firmly. Clone size, where shown, is once, few, many, or a class for clones that have expanded.

>few|13|TRBV12-3/TRBV12-4|TRBJ1-2|.
TGTGCCAGCAGTTTTCACCGGGAGCGTGGCTACACCTTC
CASSFHRERGYTF
>few|15|TRBV20-1|TRBJ1-2|.
TGCAGTGCTAGAGATTGGGTCAGGGCTAACTATGGCTACACCTTC
CSARDWVRANYGYTF
>.|15|TRBV5-6|TRBJ2-5|TRBD2
TGTGCCAGCCGCGCTAGCGGGAGGGCCAGAGAGACCCAGTACTTC
CASRASGRARETQYF
>.|14|TRBV2|TRBJ1-2|.
TGTGCCAGCAAGGAAGGTAATTCGGCCTATGGCTACACCTTC
CASKEGNSAYGYTF
>.|15|TRBV5-1|TRBJ2-7|TRBD1
TGCGCCAGCAGCACCGGACAGGGGGCAGGGTACGAGCAGTACTTC
CASSTGQGAGYEQYF
>.|13|TRBV7-3|TRBJ1-5|.
TGTGCCAGCAGCTCCACCCGGGATCAGCCCCAGCATTTT
CASSSTRDQPQHF
>.|14|TRBV15|TRBJ1-4|.
TGTGCCACCAGCAGAGGCGCCCGGACCGAAAAACTGTTTTTT
CATSRGARTEKLFF
>few|14|TRBV10-3|TRBJ1-1|.
TGTGCCATCAGTGGGGGGGGGCGGAACACTGAAGCTTTCTTT
CAISGGGRNTEAFF
>few|16|TRBV7-4|TRBJ2-2|TRBD1
TGTGCCAGCAGCTTCGCCGGACAGGGGAACACCGGGGAGCTGTTTTTT
CASSFAGQGNTGELFF
>.|15|TRBV7-2|TRBJ1-1|.
TGTGCCGGCAGCTTATTTCCGGGTCTGAACACTGAAGCTTTCTTT
CAGSLFPGLNTEAFF
>once|15|TRBV2|TRBJ1-5|TRBD1
TGTGCCAGCAGATACAGGGGGGATAGCAATCAGCCCCAGCATTTT
CASRYRGDSNQPQHF
>few|15|TRBV20-1|TRBJ1-6|.
TGCAGTGCTAGAGATCTCGCGCCCGAGGACTCACCCCTCCACTTT
CSARDLAPEDSPLHF
>many|14|TRBV7-2|TRBJ2-5|.
TGTGCCAGCAGCTTAAACAGGGGAGGAGAGACCCAGTACTTC
CASSLNRGGETQYF
>once|17|TRBV4-2|TRBJ2-7|TRBD2
TGTGCCAGCAGCCAAGAGGGCGCTAGCGGGACCCCCTACGAGCAGTACTTC
CASSQEGASGTPYEQYF
>.|17|TRBV10-3|TRBJ1-5|.
TGTGCCAGCAGCCACAGAGACGGGGGGGGCTCGAGTCAGCCCCAGCATTTT
CASSHRDGGGSSQPQHF
>.|12|TRBV11-2|TRBJ2-5|.
TGTGCCAGCAGCTTAGAACAAGAGACCCAGTACTTC
CASSLEQETQYF
>.|16|TRBV6-6|TRBJ1-4|.
TGTGCCAGCAGTCGGACAGAGAGAGCAACTAATGAAAAACTGTTTTTT
CASSRTERATNEKLFF
>.|17|TRBV2|TRBJ1-4|.
TGTGCCAGCAGTGAAACCTCAAAAGGACGGATAAATGAAAAACTGTTTTTT
CASSETSKGRINEKLFF